This T cell receptor beta chain was sequenced during a study of blood T cell repertoires in COVID-19. Across the whole study: From T cells, B-cell-depleted T cells, or PBMCs came the material, which was cDNA or gDNA.

The repertoire was sequenced with immunoSEQ multiplex PCR; TCRdb's copy has only in-frame clones and lacks some. Altogether approximately 100,000 clones are present, about 87% being singletons, with the ten largest covering roughly 4.2%. Patients from Seattle were sampled longitudinally, starting during active infection. Germline-derived CDR1 and CDR2 are SGHAT and FQNNGV. The length of the CDR3 is 15 residues. Germline trimming cut 1 base from V and 2 bases from J; bases unmatched to any gene: 2. The source is a human donor with COVID-19, enrolled during active disease. The donor label of this sample is uncertain. This chain uses TRBV11-2 with TRBJ2-7; TRBD1 matches 10 bases. The material sequenced was peripheral blood. The CDR3 nucleotides read TGTGCCAGCAGCTTAGGTGGGACAGGGGCCTACGAGCAGTACTTC. This codes for CASSLGGTGAYEQYF.